A selection of T cell receptor beta chains follows, all from one sample in a study of metastatic and nonmetastatic thyroid tumors. TCRdb re-called the PCR reads with MiXCR. This repertoire shows about 70,000 clones, roughly a sixth found once; its top ten account for around 13%. Sequencing was carried out using blood. Receptor source: a female donor with papillary thyroid cancer or a benign thyroid nodule (not recorded which). Some clones in this sample may be carry-over from other donors' samples. Both conserved end residues are part of each CDR3. Fields, in order: CDR3 protein, CDR3 DNA, J gene, D gene, clone size, V gene. A D gene is named only where the DNA matches it firmly. Rows give clone size only sometimes, using once, few, many, or a class for an expanded clone.

CDR3: CASSVELVGYNEQFF
DNA: TGTGCCAGCAGCGTAGAACTAGTGGGCTACAATGAGCAGTTCTTC
J: TRBJ2-1
D: NA
size: many
V: TRBV9

CDR3: CAIPEDGTGGSNYGYTF
DNA: TGTGCCATCCCGGAGGACGGGACAGGGGGCAGTAACTATGGCTACACCTTC
J: TRBJ1-2
D: TRBD1
size: many
V: TRBV10-3

CDR3: CASSQGVGADNQPQHF
DNA: TGTGCCAGCTCACAGGGCGTCGGTGCCGACAATCAGCCCCAGCATTTT
J: TRBJ1-5
D: NA
size: many
V: TRBV18

CDR3: CASSQDQGRREVFAEQYF
DNA: TGTGCCAGCAGCCAAGATCAGGGGCGGCGGGAGGTATTCGCCGAGCAGTACTTC
J: TRBJ2-7
D: TRBD2
size: many
V: TRBV4-2

CDR3: CASSNDRVYEQYF
DNA: TGTGCCAGCAGCAACGACAGGGTCTACGAGCAGTACTTC
J: TRBJ2-7
D: TRBD1
size: few
V: TRBV6-1

CDR3: CASSAQTGVETQYF
DNA: TGTGCCAGCAGTGCCCAAACAGGGGTGGAGACCCAGTACTTC
J: TRBJ2-5
D: TRBD1
size: many
V: TRBV25-1

CDR3: CASSYSALASTIYEQYF
DNA: TGTGCCAGCAGTTACTCCGCCCTTGCGAGCACTATTTACGAGCAGTACTTC
J: TRBJ2-7
D: NA
size: many
V: TRBV6-5

CDR3: CASSESEDPYNEQFF
DNA: TGCGCCAGCAGTGAGTCCGAGGACCCCTACAATGAGCAGTTCTTC
J: TRBJ2-1
D: NA
size: NA
V: TRBV10-1

CDR3: CASSFWDSPSGANVLTF
DNA: TGTGCCAGCAGTTTTTGGGACAGCCCCTCTGGGGCCAACGTCCTGACTTTC
J: TRBJ2-6
D: TRBD1
size: many
V: TRBV27

CDR3: CASSSTGADSPLHF
DNA: TGTGCCAGCAGCTCCACAGGGGCGGATTCACCCCTCCACTTT
J: TRBJ1-6
D: TRBD1
size: NA
V: TRBV12-3/TRBV12-4

CDR3: CASETAKREQYF
DNA: TGTGCCAGCGAGACAGCGAAACGCGAGCAGTACTTC
J: TRBJ2-7
D: NA
size: NA
V: TRBV6-1

CDR3: CASSYSGQGSSEQYF
DNA: TGTGCCAGCAGTTACTCGGGACAGGGATCGAGCGAGCAGTACTTC
J: TRBJ2-7
D: TRBD1
size: many
V: TRBV6-6

CDR3: CASEATNYNSPLHF
DNA: TGTGCCAGCGAGGCAACCAACTATAATTCACCCCTCCACTTT
J: TRBJ1-6
D: NA
size: many
V: TRBV28

CDR3: CASIKTGSGNIQYF
DNA: TGTGCCAGCATTAAGACAGGCTCGGGAAACATTCAGTACTTC
J: TRBJ2-4
D: NA
size: many
V: TRBV27

CDR3: CASRDSPNEKLFF
DNA: TGTGCCAGCCGGGACAGCCCAAATGAAAAACTGTTTTTT
J: TRBJ1-4
D: TRBD1
size: few
V: TRBV2

CDR3: CASSLANAEGPYEQYF
DNA: TGTGCCAGCAGCTTAGCGAATGCGGAGGGGCCCTACGAGCAGTACTTC
J: TRBJ2-7
D: NA
size: NA
V: TRBV7-2

CDR3: CASSYAAAGGTGELFF
DNA: TGTGCCAGCAGCTACGCGGCGGCGGGGGGCACCGGGGAGCTGTTTTTT
J: TRBJ2-2
D: TRBD2
size: many
V: TRBV7-2

CDR3: CASSESGTVYGYTF
DNA: TGCGCCAGCAGTGAGTCGGGGACAGTGTATGGCTACACCTTC
J: TRBJ1-2
D: TRBD1
size: many
V: TRBV10-2

CDR3: CASSFGTAGNTIYF
DNA: TGTGCCAGCAGCTTCGGGACAGCTGGAAACACCATATATTTT
J: TRBJ1-3
D: TRBD1
size: many
V: TRBV5-5

CDR3: CASSPFYEQYF
DNA: TGTGCCAGCAGCCCCTTCTACGAGCAGTACTTC
J: TRBJ2-7
D: NA
size: many
V: TRBV7-9

CDR3: CASSTLAGETDTQYF
DNA: TGTGCCAGCAGTACACTAGCGGGAGAGACAGATACGCAGTATTTT
J: TRBJ2-3
D: TRBD2
size: many
V: TRBV27

CDR3: CASTPPRPSSYNSPLHF
DNA: TGTGCCAGCACCCCCCCGAGACCTAGCTCCTATAATTCACCCCTCCACTTT
J: TRBJ1-6
D: NA
size: few
V: TRBV28

CDR3: CASSPQGLNTEAFF
DNA: TGTGCCAGCTCACCACAGGGGTTGAACACTGAAGCTTTCTTT
J: TRBJ1-1
D: NA
size: many
V: TRBV18

CDR3: CSARDFLSAGLETQYF
DNA: TGCAGTGCTAGAGATTTCTTATCGGCGGGGCTGGAGACCCAGTACTTC
J: TRBJ2-5
D: NA
size: many
V: TRBV20-1